This entry is about one T cell receptor beta chain. The sample originates from a study of blood T cell repertoires in COVID-19. In the original analysis: Amplification with reference gene primers provided the estimates of nucleated cell counts. Here immunoSEQ multiplex PCR was the method, and the copy in TCRdb shows in-frame clones only, minus some. V, J and clone size were drawn from that table, and D and trimming were deduced from the DNA. In the table there are around 77,000 clones, roughly 90% of which are singletons. The CDR3 consists of 15 residues. Trimming took off 0 bases at V and 2 bases at J, with 11 bases between the two ends. From germline, CDR1 is LGHNA and CDR2 YSLEER.

The source of this sequence is a woman over 75 with active or convalescent COVID-19. The chain joins TRBV4-3 to TRBJ2-7; weak D call: TRBD1 (6 bases). Sequenced input: peripheral blood. The CDR3 is CASSQDEGVTYEQYF. In DNA, the CDR3 is TGCGCCAGCAGCCAAGATGAGGGGGTTACCTACGAGCAGTACTTC.